This TCR beta chain was captured by sequencing in a study of T-cell reconstitution after alpha-beta-depleted transplantation in children (dated by TCRdb to about 2016). For context, the study as a whole: Using TCR repertoire profiling, the study followed T-cell immune reconstitution in a quantitative way in children after TCRalphabeta/CD19-depleted allogeneic hematopoietic cell transplantation.

The protocol used for the library was PCR. Sequenced using an Illumina HiSeq 2500. Molecular barcoding was employed in the preparation of TCR libraries, with unique molecular identifiers being used to normalize TCRbeta repertoire quantification. The raw public reads went through TCRdb reprocessing: fastp at Q25, MiXCR clone calling, in-frame beta chains kept. Each CDR3 protein appears once, grouped with its most common genes and DNA. This sample comprises around 670,000 distinct CDR3 sequences, around 13% of them detected only once. The top ten hold roughly 0.77% of the sample. The CDR3 runs 11 amino acids, cysteine and phenylalanine included. Only the CDR3 DNA stays, 33 bases, in frame from base 1. V loses 2 bases of germline sequence and J loses 4 bases, and the interval between the two ends is 2 bases. The sample's treatment or condition label, in plain terms: allogeneic hematopoietic cell transplantation with graft depleted of TCRalphabeta T cells and CD19 B cells. Transplant recipients were children who received TCRalphabeta/CD19-depleted allogeneic hematopoietic cell grafts.

The study at large found these results: In some patients, the high TCRbeta diversity seen at day 60 was put down to recipient T cells and intrathymic progenitors that had survived conditioning. The apparently early alphabetaT-cell count recovery about two months after transplant was reportedly dependent on only several hundred rapidly expanded clones derived from non-depleted graft cells. Hyperexpanded clone frequencies declined over subsequent months; after one year, T-cell counts and TCRbeta diversity were mostly attributed to newly produced T cells.

This clonotype was counted many times. This clone's antigen is unknown. No quality values exist for individual bases; no much larger clone is one base distant. This sample comprised PBMCs, obtained before TCRalphabeta/CD19-depleted stem cell transplant. The chain links TRBV12-3 or TRBV12-4 with TRBJ1-1; too little of a D gene remains to name it. This receptor was taken from a girl aged 2-10 years with congenital amegakaryocytic thrombocytopenia, due to receive a stem cell transplant. CDR3 protein: CASSLSTEAFF. The DNA reads TGTGCCAGCAGTTTATCCACTGAAGCTTTCTTT.